This T cell receptor beta chain was identified in a study of T cell changes during pregnancy in multiple sclerosis. This clone was detected once. TCRdb's copy holds only in-frame clones and misses some; the assay was immunoSEQ multiplex PCR. The sample comprises 50,000 to 70,000 clones, approximately 92% of which are singletons, and roughly 1.5% rests with the top ten. Per germline, CDR1 LGHNT and CDR2 FRNRAP. The CDR3 length is 15 residues. The V segment lost 5 bases and the J segment 6 bases; nucleotides outside the gene matches: 6. V usage is TRBV12-5 and J usage is TRBJ2-1; 11 bases map to TRBD2. The source of this sequence is a female donor with multiple sclerosis, enrolled in a pregnancy study. The material sequenced was peripheral blood, taken in the second trimester of pregnancy. CDR3: CASGPGLAAVNEQFF. DNA for the CDR3: TGTGCTAGTGGTCCGGGACTAGCGGCCGTCAATGAGCAGTTCTTC.